This T cell receptor (beta chain) was recorded in a study of blood T cell repertoires in COVID-19. In the study overall: Spain, Italy and the United States supplied samples that represented acute and convalescent COVID-19. Nucleic acid was either cDNA or gDNA, and it came from T cells, B-cell-depleted T cells, or PBMCs.

Enrollment of patients from Seattle took place during active infection, with longitudinal follow-up. Germline assignment: CDR1 LNHNV and CDR2 YYDKDF (reference sequence). CDR3 length: 13 amino acids. The V and J ends lost 5 bases and 3 bases respectively, with 11 bases between them. Original methodology: By means of reference gene primer amplification, nucleated cell counts were estimated. The table came from immunoSEQ multiplex PCR; TCRdb's copy has only in-frame clones and leaves some out. That table gives V, J and clone size, and the DNA gave D and trimming. This table holds under 150,000 clones, 90% found once.

This TCR came from a man in his sixties with COVID-19, enrolled during active disease. Sample: peripheral blood. The rearrangement uses TRBV15 and TRBJ2-7, with D maybe TRBD2 (5 bases). The CDR3 sequence: CATSRGRVYEQYF. DNA for the CDR3: TGTGCCACCAGCCGAGGGCGGGTCTACGAGCAGTACTTC. Supplemented by reference TRBV15 and TRBJ2-7, the full variable domain reads DAMVIQNPRYQVTQFGKPVTLSCSQTLNHNVMYWYQQKSSQAPKLLFHYYDKDFNNEADTPDNFQSRRPNTSFCFLDIRSPGLGDTAMYLCATSRGRVYEQYFGPGTRLTVT.